Below are 18 T cell receptor beta chains sequenced from a single sample in a study of shared clonotypes between healthy human individuals. Naivety among CD8 cells was defined by CD45RO negativity and positive CCR7 selection, thereby excluding terminally differentiated effector memory CD45RA+ cells. TCRdb's copy holds only in-frame clones and misses some; the assay was immunoSEQ multiplex PCR. The repertoire has about 2.1 million clones, about 93% of them found once; the top ten carry more than 1.5%. The sample consisted of naive CD8+ T cells from PBMCs. All receptors derive from a man aged 18 to 30 in good health. Some clones in this sample may be carry-over from other donors' samples.

This chain connects TRBV7-2 to TRBJ2-7; the match to TRBD1 covers 12 bases. V lost 6 bases to trimming and J lost 6 bases; unmatched junction nucleotides: 9. The CDR3 covers 15 residues. CDR1 and CDR2 (germline): SGHTA, FQGNSA. The CDR3 is CASSGLGTGGSEQYF. The CDR3 DNA sequence: TGTGCCAGCAGTGGGTTAGGGACAGGGGGCTCCGAGCAGTACTTC. The full variable domain, its missing parts supplied by reference TRBV7-2 and TRBJ2-7, is GAGVSQSPSNKVTEKGKDVELRCDPISGHTALYWYRQSLGQGLEFLIYFQGNSAPDKSGLPSDRFSAERTGGSVSTLTIQRTQQEDSAVYLCASSGLGTGGSEQYFGPGTRLTVT.

CDR3 sequence reads: CASSYPGQGRTGELFF. CDR3 DNA sequence: TGTGCCAGCAGCTACCCGGGACAGGGTAGAACCGGGGAGCTGTTTTTT. This chain connects TRBV5-4 to TRBJ2-2; 9 bases align to TRBD1. Germline V gives CDR1 SGHNT, CDR2 YYREEE (reference sequence). Trimming removed 3 bases from V and 5 bases from J; junction bases left unmatched: 8. This CDR3 comprises 16 residues.

This clone was detected only a few times. The V and J genes are TRBV6-1 and TRBJ1-5; 7 bases map to TRBD1. This CDR3 has 14 residues. Germline-derived CDR1 and CDR2 are MNHNS and SASEGT. With 7 bases clipped from V and 6 bases from J, the junction kept 9 bases outside the gene matches. CDR3 sequence: CASKLSRGSQPQHF. For the CDR3, the DNA is TGTGCCAGCAAGCTTAGCAGGGGGAGTCAGCCCCAGCATTTT.

The chain is built from TRBV30 and TRBJ2-3; 11 nucleotides agree with TRBD2. With 0 bases clipped from V and 4 bases from J, the junction kept 0 bases outside the gene matches. CDR1 and CDR2 from the germline V gene are GTSNPN and SVGIG (reference sequence). There are 14 residues in the CDR3. The CDR3 DNA reads TGTGCCTGGAGTGTGACTAGCGGGGCAGATACGCAGTATTTT. This gives the protein CAWSVTSGADTQYF.

This clone occurred a few times. The chain employs TRBV7-9 and TRBJ1-1; D is undetermined. With 3 bases removed from V and 8 bases from J, the gap between germline ends came to 10 bases. Germline V gene lookup returns CDR1 SEHNR and CDR2 FQNEAQ (reference sequence). This CDR3 is built from 12 residues. This CDR3 is CASSFLTGEAFF. CDR3 nucleotide sequence: TGTGCCAGCAGCTTTCTAACGGGAGAAGCTTTCTTT.

The chain has TRBV11-2 and TRBJ2-7; D is tentatively TRBD1 or TRBD2 (5 bases each). Germline CDR1 SGHAT, CDR2 FQNNGV. CDR3 length: 19 amino acids. V was clipped by 5 bases and J by 3 bases, with 29 bases between them. The CDR3 loop reads CASSTVRGSRPTTIYEQYF. In nucleotides, the CDR3 is TGTGCCAGCAGCACGGTCCGGGGCTCTAGACCAACAACAATCTACGAGCAGTACTTC.

The chain recombines TRBV27 with TRBJ2-2; 7 bases map to TRBD1. Looked up from germline, CDR1 is MNHEY and CDR2 is SMNVEV (reference sequence). Trimming at V came to 6 bases and at J to 5 bases, leaving 12 bases not matched to a gene. This CDR3 is built from 16 residues. CDR3 nucleotide sequence: TGTGCCAGCAGCCGATTTTCCCCGACAGGGACCGGGGAGCTGTTTTTT. It yields the protein CASSRFSPTGTGELFF.

This clone was seen just once. The V gene is TRBV27, the J gene TRBJ2-7; D gene unclear. In germline, CDR1 is MNHEY, CDR2 SMNVEV (reference sequence). The CDR3 contains 12 residues. V dropped 3 bases and J dropped 6 bases, with 9 bases sitting between them. The CDR3, as DNA: TGTGCCAGCAGTTTTCCCCAAGGCGAGCAGTACTTC. Its protein product is CASSFPQGEQYF.

This rearrangement joins TRBV9 to TRBJ1-2; 7 nucleotides line up with TRBD1. V lost 2 bases and J lost 5; bases outside the gene matches: 6. The CDR3 totals 14 residues. Looked up from germline, CDR1 is SGDLS and CDR2 is YYNGEE. CDR3 loop: CASSVRQGPYGYTF. CDR3 DNA: TGTGCCAGCAGCGTTAGACAGGGACCTTATGGCTACACCTTC.

The V call is TRBV6-1, the J call TRBJ2-7; no reliable D call. Trimming took 7 bases from V and 2 from J, leaving 18 bases between them. The CDR3 spans 15 residues. Germline lookup yields CDR1 MNHNS and CDR2 SASEGT. The CDR3 protein is CASIGPPRWPYEQYF. CDR3 DNA: TGTGCCAGCATTGGCCCCCCCCGGTGGCCCTACGAGCAGTACTTC.

This clone has just one count. The chain combines TRBV9 with TRBJ2-1; tentatively, D is TRBD1 (7 bases). From germline, CDR1 is SGDLS and CDR2 YYNGEE. The germline V and J ends were trimmed by 2 bases and 3 bases, with 12 bases remaining between them. The CDR3 runs 15 residues. The CDR3 loop reads CASSVGGTDYNEQFF. In nucleotides, the CDR3 is TGTGCCAGCAGCGTTGGGGGGACAGACTACAATGAGCAGTTCTTC. Complete variable domain (other parts from reference TRBV9 and TRBJ2-1): DSGVTQTPKHLITATGQRVTLRCSPRSGDLSVYWYQQSLDQGLQFLIQYYNGEERAKGNILERFSAQQFPDLHSELNLSSLELGDSALYFCASSVGGTDYNEQFFGPGTRLTVL.

This chain joins TRBV28 and TRBJ2-4; D is perhaps TRBD1 (6 bases). The CDR3 is made up of 17 amino acids. The V gene's germline CDR1 is MDHEN and CDR2 SYDVKM. Trimming left V 5 bases short and J 3 bases short, with 20 bases between. The CDR3 nucleotides are TGTGCCAGCAGTCCCGGACAGCCCTCTATGGACAAAAACATTCAGTACTTC. It specifies CASSPGQPSMDKNIQYF.

A single count supports this clone. The CDR3 region has the DNA TGTGCCAGCAGCGGGAGGACAGGGGAAAATCTAGCGGGAGGGCCGGATGAGCAGTTCTTC. Translation gives CASSGRTGENLAGGPDEQFF. This chain links TRBV11-3 with TRBJ2-1; TRBD2 aligns across 12 bases. Germline CDR1 and CDR2: SGHNT and YENEEA. The CDR3 length is 20 residues. Trimming removed 5 bases from V and 8 bases from J; junction bases left unmatched: 22.

Remarks on this clone: This CDR3 is also generated by other DNA sequences in the sample. V and J are TRBV28 and TRBJ2-5; D assignment may be TRBD1 or TRBD2 (5 bases each). This CDR3 is built from 15 residues. Germline lookup yields CDR1 MDHEN and CDR2 SYDVKM. Trimming removed 5 bases at V and 0 bases at J, with 13 bases between. The CDR3 coding sequence is TGTGCCAGCAGTCTCACCCGGGACCACCAAGAGACCCAGTACTTC. Amino acid sequence: CASSLTRDHQETQYF.

J is TRBJ2-7 and V is TRBV11-2, with a possible D match to TRBD2 (5 bases). Germline CDR1 reads SGHAT; CDR2 reads FQNNGV. V lost 8 bases, J lost 3 bases, and 17 bases lay in between. This CDR3 contains 14 residues. The CDR3 sequence is CASVEGGRLYEQYF. The CDR3 nucleotides are TGTGCCAGCGTAGAGGGCGGTCGACTCTACGAGCAGTACTTC.

The chain joins TRBV4-1 to TRBJ2-1; D is undetermined. V lost 0 bases and J lost 1, with 13 bases in between. This CDR3 spans 17 amino acids. Germline-derived CDR1 and CDR2 are MGHRA and YSYEKL. CDR3 sequence: CASSQDGAVLSYNEQFF. In DNA form, the CDR3 reads TGCGCCAGCAGCCAAGACGGCGCGGTCCTGTCCTACAATGAGCAGTTCTTC.

The chain has TRBV27 and TRBJ1-2, with D perhaps TRBD1 (5 bases). Between the trimmed V and J ends, which lost 0 bases and 4 bases, there was a span of 15 bases. The CDR3 runs to 16 residues. Germline values: CDR1 MNHEY, CDR2 SMNVEV (reference sequence). The CDR3 coding sequence is TGTGCCAGCAGTTTATCGCGGATCGGGCAGGGCTATGGCTACACCTTC. This gives the protein CASSLSRIGQGYGYTF.

The genes are TRBV5-5 and TRBJ1-2; the D gene is possibly TRBD1 (5 bases). The CDR3 extends over 16 amino acids. V gave up 0 bases and J gave up 8 bases, with 20 bases separating them. In germline, CDR1 is SGHKS, CDR2 YYEKEE (reference sequence). The CDR3 loop reads CASSLDLPGGTIGYTF. The CDR3 region has the DNA TGTGCCAGCAGCTTGGATCTGCCTGGGGGAACTATAGGCTACACCTTC.